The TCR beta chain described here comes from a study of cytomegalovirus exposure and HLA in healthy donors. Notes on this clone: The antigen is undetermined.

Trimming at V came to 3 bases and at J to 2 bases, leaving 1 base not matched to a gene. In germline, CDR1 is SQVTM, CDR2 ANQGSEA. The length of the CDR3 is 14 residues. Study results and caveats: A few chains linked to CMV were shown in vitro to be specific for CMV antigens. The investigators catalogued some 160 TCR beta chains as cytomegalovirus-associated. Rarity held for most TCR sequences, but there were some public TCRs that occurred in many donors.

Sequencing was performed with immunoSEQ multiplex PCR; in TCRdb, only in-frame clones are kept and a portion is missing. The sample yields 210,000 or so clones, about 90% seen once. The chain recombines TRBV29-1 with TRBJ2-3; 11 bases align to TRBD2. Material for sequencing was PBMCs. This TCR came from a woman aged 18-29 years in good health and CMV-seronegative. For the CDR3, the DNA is TGCAGCGTTGAGGGACTAGCGGCCACAGATACGCAGTATTTT. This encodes CSVEGLAATDTQYF.